These T cell receptor beta chains were read from a single sample in a study of shared clonotypes between healthy human individuals. Data came from immunoSEQ multiplex PCR; TCRdb stores just in-frame clones and leaves some out. The sample has under 750,000 clones; 55% to 75% are singletons. Sequencing was done on a sample of memory CD4+ T cells sorted from blood. The receptor set was obtained from a woman aged 30 to 39 in good health. Both conserved end residues are part of each CDR3. Fields, in order: D gene, J gene, V gene, clone size, CDR3 protein, CDR3 DNA. A D gene is named only where the DNA matches it firmly. Size tells how often a clone was seen (once, few, many) or the class of an expanded clone, and some rows leave it out.

. | TRBJ2-2 | TRBV6-5 | few | CASSYSSPRHGELFF | TGTGCCAGCAGTTACTCGAGTCCCCGCCACGGGGAGCTGTTTTTT
. | TRBJ1-2 | TRBV11-2 | . | CASSSLRDYGYTF | TGTGCCAGCAGCTCCCTGAGGGACTATGGCTACACCTTC
TRBD2 | TRBJ2-5 | TRBV25-1 | . | CASSPAIAGIQETQYF | TGTGCCAGCAGTCCCGCAATAGCGGGAATCCAAGAGACCCAGTACTTC
TRBD2 | TRBJ2-5 | TRBV11-2 | . | CASSLDPGGGETQYF | TGTGCCAGCAGCTTAGATCCTGGCGGGGGGGAGACCCAGTACTTC
TRBD1 | TRBJ2-2 | TRBV10-3 | . | CAISAGQGYTGELFF | TGTGCCATCAGCGCAGGACAGGGGTACACCGGGGAGCTGTTTTTT
. | TRBJ1-5 | TRBV27 | . | CASSLRDNQPQHF | TGTGCCAGCAGTTTACGGGACAATCAGCCCCAGCATTTT
TRBD2 | TRBJ2-1 | TRBV19 | . | CASTTLAGNEQFF | TGTGCCAGTACCACACTAGCGGGGAATGAGCAGTTCTTC
TRBD1 | TRBJ2-1 | TRBV7-9 | many | CASSPGTGRADEQFF | TGTGCCAGCAGCCCCGGGACAGGGAGGGCTGATGAGCAGTTCTTC
TRBD1 | TRBJ1-2 | TRBV2 | . | CASSEQRTGFRGYTF | TGTGCCAGCAGTGAACAAAGGACAGGGTTTCGCGGCTACACCTTC
TRBD1 | TRBJ2-3 | TRBV11-2 | . | CASSPVNQYRGHSTDTQYF | TGTGCCAGCAGCCCCGTTAATCAGTACAGGGGGCATAGCACAGATACGCAGTATTTT
TRBD2 | TRBJ2-1 | TRBV5-1 | . | CASSIRLAGAGNEQFF | TGCGCCAGCAGCATTCGACTAGCGGGAGCAGGGAATGAGCAGTTCTTC
. | TRBJ2-1 | TRBV7-9 | . | CASSSYSSSYNEQFF | TGTGCCAGCAGCTCCTACTCGAGCTCCTACAATGAGCAGTTCTTC
. | TRBJ2-5 | TRBV11-2 | . | CASSPQGLRDQETQYF | TGTGCCAGCAGCCCCCAGGGCCTGCGGGATCAAGAGACCCAGTACTTC
. | TRBJ2-7 | TRBV18 | . | CASSSASSPGGAVYEQYF | TGTGCCAGCTCATCCGCTTCCTCACCCGGAGGCGCGGTCTACGAGCAGTACTTC
. | TRBJ1-5 | TRBV18 | once | CASSLNAGTSSNQPQHF | TGTGCCAGCTCACTAAACGCAGGGACGTCTAGCAATCAGCCCCAGCATTTT
. | TRBJ1-3 | TRBV5-1 | . | CASSLGPAGSGNTIYF | TGCGCCAGCAGCTTGGGGCCAGCTGGATCTGGAAACACCATATATTTT